This note documents a single TCR beta chain sequence. As yet, its antigen is unknown. Autoimmune disease history or systemic immunosuppression barred patients. The data were obtained in a study of OX40 agonist ivuxolimab in advanced cancers. In the study overall: Patient treatment consisted of intravenous ivuxolimab administration every 2 weeks at 0.01 to 10 mg/kg. A male proportion of 70% to 90% was recorded, with mean age approximately 57 years and range roughly 23 to 79. Whole-study results and caveats: Among the lowest peripheral clonal expansion occurred in 0.1-3.0 mg/kg partial responders.

TCRdb keeps only in-frame clones here, not all; method: immunoSEQ multiplex PCR. The sample carries some 100,000 clones, 70% to 90% recorded once. Per germline, CDR1 DFQATT and CDR2 SNEGSKA (reference sequence). The CDR3 spans 10 residues. Trimming pared 6 bases from V and 5 bases from J, leaving 8 bases between. The chain combines TRBV20-1 with TRBJ2-7; D is possibly TRBD2 (5 bases). Sequences were derived from CD4+ or CD8+ T cells sorted from blood, sampled in a trial of the OX40 agonist ivuxolimab. The receptor was isolated from an adult with an advanced solid tumor such as melanoma, head and neck, liver or kidney cancer. The CDR3 is CSATGDEQYF. In DNA, the CDR3 is TGCAGTGCCACCGGGGACGAGCAGTACTTC.